Following are 5 T cell receptor beta chains from one sample sequenced in a study of T cells in Graves' hyperthyroidism and ophthalmopathy. Amplified regions were TCR beta CDR3 sequences from RNA transcripts. A set of HTBI primers served as the primers for a first-round RT-PCR of the TCR CDR3. TCRdb used MiXCR to reprocess the multiplex PCR reads, holding one entry per CDR3 protein. The table has around 300,000 distinct CDR3 sequences, under 30% seen once; the top ten hold over 25%. Sequencing input: blood. The source is a man aged 35 to 55 with Graves' hyperthyroidism that later progressed to Graves' ophthalmopathy.

This chain links TRBV11-2 with TRBJ2-5; D remains unclear. The CDR3 has 14 amino acids. The V end lost 5 bases, the J end lost 4 bases, and 14 bases lay between the germline ends. Germline values: CDR1 SGHAT, CDR2 FQNNGV. The CDR3 DNA is TGTGCCAGCAGCCAGGTAGTGAGTGGAGAGACCCAGTACTTC. This codes for CASSQVVSGETQYF. Based on the CDR3 plus reference TRBV11-2 and TRBJ2-5, the full variable domain is EAGVAQSPRYKIIEKRQSVAFWCNPISGHATLYWYQQILGQGPKLLIQFQNNGVVDDSQLPKDRFSAERLKGVDSTLKIQPAKLEDSAVYLCASSQVVSGETQYFGPGTRLLVL.

This clonotype appeared many times. The J gene is TRBJ2-5, the V gene TRBV6-1; 9 bases are a match to TRBD1. Germline assignment: CDR1 MNHNS and CDR2 SASEGT. The CDR3 totals 15 residues. V shed 5 bases, J shed 4 bases, and the junction held 8 bases outside the gene matches. The CDR3 sequence is CASSREQGAGETQYF. CDR3 bases: TGTGCCAGCAGTAGAGAACAGGGGGCAGGAGAGACCCAGTACTTC.

The chain combines TRBV12-3 or TRBV12-4 with TRBJ2-5, with TRBD2 matching 8 bases. V dropped 5 bases and J dropped 4; count of bases not matched to a gene: 12. This CDR3 is 16 amino acids long. DNA of the CDR3: TGTGCCAGCAGTCGCCGGGTTAGCGGGACGGGAGAGACCCAGTACTTC. It codes for CASSRRVSGTGETQYF.

V is TRBV24-1 and J is TRBJ1-2; D unclear. Germline lookup yields CDR1 KGHDR and CDR2 SFDVKD. Trimming removed 2 bases at V and 2 bases at J, with 5 bases between. CDR3 length: 13 amino acids. Here the CDR3 DNA reads TGTGCCACCAGTGATTCATTCAACTATGGCTACACCTTC. Translated: CATSDSFNYGYTF.

The count of this clonotype is one. The chain links TRBV28 to TRBJ1-1; TRBD1 aligns across 8 bases. The CDR3 sequence is 14 residues long. Germline V gene data show CDR1 as MDHEN and CDR2 as SYDVKM. V dropped 6 bases and J dropped 4; count of bases not matched to a gene: 7. The CDR3 DNA sequence: TGTGCCAGCAGCCCTACAGGGGGGCTCACTGAAGCTTTCTTT. Its translation is CASSPTGGLTEAFF.